This entry features one TCR beta chain sequence. Between the trimmed V and J ends, which lost 6 bases and 2 bases, there was a span of 14 bases. CDR1 and CDR2 from the germline V gene are MNHNY and SVGAGI (reference sequence). This CDR3 is 14 amino acids long. Only in-frame clones appear in the TCRdb table, and some are missing; sequencing was by immunoSEQ multiplex PCR. This repertoire shows 50,000 to 70,000 clones, about three quarters found once; its top ten account for under 3%. The sort gate was single viable CD3+CD4+CD8-CD45RO+ cells for memory CD4+ T cells. The sample belongs to a study of memory CD4+ T cells and cytomegalovirus serostatus.

The receptor comes from an adult in good health and CMV-seropositive. Sequenced input: memory CD4+ T cells from blood. The V gene is TRBV6-6, the J gene TRBJ2-7; D gene unclear. CDR3 protein: CASRPPLEAYEQYF. CDR3 DNA: TGTGCCAGCAGGCCCCCGCTTGAGGCCTACGAGCAGTACTTC.